The clone carrying this T cell receptor beta chain was seen only once. Its antigen is unknown. Losses at the gene ends were 5 bases for V and 4 bases for J; bases not matched to a gene: 7. The CDR3 has 14 residues. CDR1 and CDR2 from the germline V gene are LNHDA and SQIVND (reference sequence). This entry comes from a study of cytomegalovirus exposure and HLA in healthy donors. Study-wide results and limits: A later analysis appeared to link common viral pathogens to several of the most significant clusters. Indistinguishability led to the exclusion of some V segments, TRBV6-2 and TRBV6-3 included. In a later analysis, donors in an Asian-associated ancestry cluster reportedly had fewer N-insertions in productive TCRs than the cohort mean.

The PCR made use of 60 Vbeta and 13 Jbeta primers. The method was immunoSEQ multiplex PCR; TCRdb's version includes in-frame clones alone and lacks a portion of them. The table lists around 150,000 clones, over 80% of them singletons. Specimen: PBMCs. The sequence derives from a male donor in good health and CMV-seropositive. The chain combines TRBV19 with TRBJ2-7; 8 nucleotides match TRBD1. The CDR3 sequence is CASSFPGQVYEQYF. In nucleotides, the CDR3 is TGTGCCAGTAGTTTTCCGGGACAGGTATACGAGCAGTACTTC.